This T cell receptor beta chain was profiled in a study of OX40 agonist ivuxolimab in advanced cancers. Study observations and caveats: Among T cells, CD8+ cells averaged more expanded clones than CD4+ cells. At doses 0.1 to 3.0 mg/kg, CD4+ and CD8+ clones expanded.

Sequencing was performed with immunoSEQ multiplex PCR; in TCRdb, only in-frame clones are kept and a portion is missing. The data contain some 80,000 clones, about 90% of them singletons. Samples of blood were obtained at baseline, on cycle 4 day 1, and on cycle 7 day 1. CDR3 length: 15 residues. Germline CDR1 MNHNS, CDR2 SASEGT. Germline trimming cut 2 bases from V and 5 bases from J; bases unmatched to any gene: 3. The sample holds a few counts of this clone. Its antigen is not known. The sample carries other DNA sequences with the same CDR3. Source: CD4+ or CD8+ T cells sorted from blood, taken in a trial of the OX40 agonist ivuxolimab. The chain employs TRBV6-1 and TRBJ2-5; 12 nucleotides align to TRBD2. The receptor was isolated from an adult with an advanced solid tumor such as melanoma, head and neck, liver or kidney cancer. Written as DNA, the CDR3 is TGTGCCAGCAGTGAACTAGCGGGGGGGCCGGAGACCCAGTACTTC. Its protein product is CASSELAGGPETQYF.